This T cell receptor beta chain appears in the sequencing data of a study of vaccination effects on CD4 cells after COVID-19. Antigen-specific CD4+ T cells were expanded with viral peptide pools in the ViraFEST assay before sequencing. Isolating CD4+ T cells followed approximately 11 days of culture. None of the vaccinated had previously contracted SARS-CoV-2, and their nucleocapsid antibodies tested negative. Researchers swapped half the medium for IL-2 medium on both days 3 and 7. On this clone itself: Its specificity is not known.

V dropped 2 bases and J dropped 4 bases, with 7 bases sitting between them. CDR1 and CDR2 (germline): MNHEY, SVGAGI. The CDR3 has 13 residues. Sequenced by immunoSEQ multiplex PCR; TCRdb stores in-frame clones only, minus some. The data hold 35,000 to 40,000 clones, with about 60% observed a single time. The sample consisted of CD4+ T cells from PBMCs cultured with HCoV-OC43 spike peptides, taken before COVID-19 vaccination. Subset reported: HCoV-OC43 spike overlapping peptide pool stimulation. This clonotype was obtained from a human donor who received a COVID-19 vaccine. This chain joins TRBV6-5 and TRBJ2-3; D is uncertain. CDR3 amino acids: CASSYGMADTQYF. In nucleotides, the CDR3 is TGTGCCAGCAGTTACGGGATGGCAGATACGCAGTATTTT.